Listed here are 22 T cell receptor beta chains from one sample, sequenced in a study of early T cells in non-severe SARS-CoV-2 infection. TCRdb ran MiXCR on the 5' RACE reads and lists one entry per CDR3 protein. The data show about 58,000 distinct CDR3 sequences, around 12% seen once. Sequenced sample: whole blood. The receptor set was obtained from an adult who was a healthcare worker with PCR-confirmed SARS-CoV-2 infection or an uninfected control (not recorded which).

The DNA for the CDR3 is TGTGCCAGCAGTTCCGTATCGAGAGAGACCCAGTACTTC. Protein product: CASSSVSRETQYF. The chain joins TRBV27 to TRBJ2-5; no reliable D call. V lost 4 bases, J lost 4 bases, and 10 bases lay in between. CDR1 is MNHEY and CDR2 is SMNVEV in the germline V gene (reference sequence). The CDR3 has 13 amino acids.

The chain links TRBV5-1 to TRBJ1-1; no clear D. V shed 0 bases and J shed 1 base, with 4 bases lying between them. This CDR3 has 13 amino acids. The germline V gene encodes CDR1 SGHRS and CDR2 YFSETQ. This chain's CDR3 is CASSLVANTEAFF. In DNA form, the CDR3 reads TGCGCCAGCAGCTTGGTTGCGAACACTGAAGCTTTCTTT.

This clonotype appeared a few times. The chain combines TRBV20-1 with TRBJ2-1; D is possibly TRBD2 (5 bases). The CDR3 covers 13 residues. Germline values: CDR1 DFQATT, CDR2 SNEGSKA (reference sequence). V was cut by 5 bases and J by 5 bases, with 13 bases left in between. The CDR3 DNA sequence: TGCAGTGCTCCCGCGCGGGCCGACAATGAGCAGTTCTTC. Its protein is CSAPARADNEQFF.

Many counts were recorded for this clonotype. The rearrangement joins TRBV28 to TRBJ1-2; no firm D call. There are 12 residues in the CDR3. CDR1 and CDR2 (germline): MDHEN, SYDVKM. V was pared by 2 bases and J by 2 bases, with 3 bases between. This chain's CDR3 is CASSLGNYGYTF. DNA of the CDR3: TGTGCCAGCAGTTTAGGGAACTATGGCTACACCTTC.

The rearrangement uses TRBV2 and TRBJ1-4; possible D gene TRBD1, 5 bases. Trimming cost V 6 bases and J 8 bases, with 19 bases left between them. The length of the CDR3 is 15 residues. Per the germline V gene, CDR1 is SNHLY and CDR2 is FYNNEI. CDR3 in amino acids: CASRAPGARGEKLFF. The CDR3 DNA follows: TGTGCCAGCAGGGCGCCGGGCGCCCGGGGGGAAAAACTGTTTTTT. Supplemented by reference TRBV2 and TRBJ1-4, the full variable domain reads EPEVTQTPSHQVTQMGQEVILRCVPISNHLYFYWYRQILGQKVEFLVSFYNNEISEKSEIFDDQFSVERPDGSNFTLKIRSTKLEDSAMYFCASRAPGARGEKLFFGSGTQLSVL.

Comment on this clonotype: With a much larger clone just one base away, this may be a read error. V and J are TRBV9 and TRBJ2-2; 9 nucleotides match TRBD2. CDR1 is SGDLS, CDR2 YYNGEE, per germline. CDR3 length: 16 amino acids. V was clipped by 4 bases and J by 6 bases; unmatched bases: 10. The CDR3, as DNA: TGTGCCAGCAGCTGCTTCCGCGGGAGGGCCTCCGGGGAGCTGTTTTTT. As protein: CASSCFRGRASGELFF.

This clonotype was seen ten or more times. The rearrangement uses TRBV7-9 and TRBJ1-2; D remains unclear. Germline V gives CDR1 SEHNR, CDR2 FQNEAQ (reference sequence). The CDR3 extends over 14 amino acids. The V and J ends lost 5 bases and 0 bases respectively, with 10 bases between them. CDR3 amino acids: CASSPRGTNYGYTF. In nucleotides, the CDR3 is TGTGCCAGCAGCCCCCGAGGGACTAACTATGGCTACACCTTC. The entire variable domain, with the rest obtained from reference TRBV7-9 and TRBJ1-2, is as follows: DTGVSQNPRHKITKRGQNVTFRCDPISEHNRLYWYRQTLGQGPEFLTYFQNEAQLEKSRLLSDRFSAERPKGSFSTLEIQRTEQGDSAMYLCASSPRGTNYGYTFGSGTRLTVV.

The V gene is TRBV29-1, the J gene TRBJ1-1, with unresolved D. V was pared by 7 bases and J by 7 bases, with 16 bases between. Germline V CDR1 and CDR2: SQVTM, ANQGSEA. The CDR3 loop spans 12 amino acids. The CDR3 spells CSAGGPGSEAFF. The DNA for the CDR3 is TGCAGCGCTGGCGGGCCGGGGAGTGAAGCTTTCTTT.

This clonotype came up many times. The V call is TRBV5-4, the J call TRBJ2-7; 14 nucleotides match TRBD2. The V gene end was trimmed by 4 bases and the J gene end by 9 bases; junction bases not matched to a gene: 12. The CDR3 length is 16 residues. Germline loops: CDR1 SGHNT, CDR2 YYREEE (reference sequence). CDR3 sequence reads: CASSDGTSGGLVGQYF. As DNA, the CDR3 is TGTGCCAGCAGCGACGGGACTAGCGGGGGCCTGGTAGGGCAGTACTTC. Supplemented by reference TRBV5-4 and TRBJ2-7, the full variable domain reads ETGVTQSPTHLIKTRGQQVTLRCSSQSGHNTVSWYQQALGQGPQFIFQYYREEENGRGNFPPRFSGLQFPNYSSELNVNALELDDSALYLCASSDGTSGGLVGQYFGPGTRLTVT.

V gene TRBV28 combines with J gene TRBJ2-7; D might be TRBD1 or TRBD2, each matching 5 bases. This CDR3 is built from 13 residues. Between the trimmed V and J ends, which lost 5 bases and 7 bases, there was a span of 15 bases. Germline V gives CDR1 MDHEN, CDR2 SYDVKM. The CDR3 coding sequence is TGTGCCAGCAGTCTCCGGGACGGATCTGAGCAGTACTTC. Its translation: CASSLRDGSEQYF.

This clonotype has at least ten counts. The genes are TRBV12-3 or TRBV12-4 and TRBJ1-2; tentative D call: TRBD1 (5 bases). The CDR3 runs to 14 residues. Trimming stripped 2 bases from V and 3 bases from J, with 10 bases between. The CDR3 DNA sequence: TGTGCCAGCAGTTTAAAGGGGCTTGACTATGGCTACACCTTC. Protein sequence: CASSLKGLDYGYTF.

This clonotype came up many times. The chain carries TRBV30 and TRBJ1-6, with TRBD1 identical over 7 bases. Trimming at V came to 5 bases and at J to 13 bases, leaving 11 bases not matched to a gene. Germline assignment: CDR1 GTSNPN and CDR2 SVGIG (reference sequence). CDR3 size: 13 residues. The CDR3 DNA reads as TGTGCCTGGGGGACAGCCGGGGATTGGCCCCTCCACTTT. It translates to CAWGTAGDWPLHF.

The chain couples TRBV14 to TRBJ2-5, with D possibly being TRBD1 or TRBD2 (5 bases each). Germline V gene sequence: CDR1 SGHDN, CDR2 FVKESK. There are 19 residues in the CDR3. V lost 0 bases and J 2 bases, leaving 22 bases between the germline ends. CDR3 nucleotide sequence: TGTGCCAGCAGCCAAGATCCGGACTTCCGACGGGGCCCTCAAGAGACCCAGTACTTC. Its translation: CASSQDPDFRRGPQETQYF.

This clonotype appeared many times. The rearrangement joins TRBV27 to TRBJ1-5; D gene uncertain. Trimming stripped 3 bases from V and 5 bases from J, with 8 bases between. This CDR3 has 13 residues. From germline, CDR1 is MNHEY and CDR2 SMNVEV (reference sequence). The CDR3, as DNA: TGTGCCAGCAGTTTCAAGGGAGATCAGCCCCAGCATTTT. It encodes CASSFKGDQPQHF.

There are many counts of this clonotype. The chain couples TRBV3-1 to TRBJ1-2, with D hard to call. Germline loops: CDR1 LGHDT, CDR2 YNNKEL (reference sequence). The ends were cut back, 4 bases at V and 4 bases at J, with 7 bases in the middle. This CDR3 has 12 amino acids. The CDR3 spells CASSLQSYGYTF. The DNA for the CDR3 is TGTGCCAGCAGCCTCCAGTCCTATGGCTACACCTTC.

With regard to this clonotype: This may come from a read error, since a much larger clone is one base off. The chain combines TRBV6-5 with TRBJ1-2; D unresolved. The ends were cut back, 8 bases at V and 3 bases at J, with 13 bases in the middle. The length of the CDR3 is 13 residues. Germline V gives CDR1 MNHEY, CDR2 SVGAGI. CDR3: CASCPRSYYGYTF. The CDR3 DNA sequence: TGTGCCAGCTGTCCCAGGTCGTACTATGGCTACACCTTC.

This clonotype is deemed medium-sized. The V and J genes are TRBV29-1 and TRBJ1-2, with 9 bases lining up with TRBD1. The CDR3 totals 12 residues. In germline, CDR1 is SQVTM, CDR2 ANQGSEA. With 6 bases clipped from V and 2 bases from J, the junction kept 1 base outside the gene matches. In DNA, the CDR3 is TGCAGCGTCGGGACAGGGAACTATGGCTACACCTTC. This sequence encodes CSVGTGNYGYTF. Full variable domain (remainder filled in from reference TRBV29-1 and TRBJ1-2): SAVISQKPSRDICQRGTSLTIQCQVDSQVTMMFWYRQQPGQSLTLIATANQGSEATYESGFVIDKFPISRPNLTFSTLTVSNMSPEDSSIYLCSVGTGNYGYTFGSGTRLTVV.

Many counts were recorded for this clonotype. The chain recombines TRBV18 with TRBJ1-2; D call uncertain. This CDR3 has 13 amino acids. Deletions cut 2 bases from V and 4 bases from J, with 8 bases between. In germline, CDR1 is KGHSH, CDR2 LQKENI. CDR3 bases: TGTGCCAGCTCACCAGGCGGGATCTATGGCTACACCTTC. Its protein product is CASSPGGIYGYTF. Drawing the rest from reference TRBV18 and TRBJ1-2, the complete variable domain is NAGVMQNPRHLVRRRGQEARLRCSPMKGHSHVYWYRQLPEEGLKFMVYLQKENIIDESGMPKERFSAEFPKEGPSILRIQQVVRGDSAAYFCASSPGGIYGYTFGSGTRLTVV.

The chain links TRBV4-2 to TRBJ2-1; D may be TRBD1 (5 bases). CDR3 length: 15 residues. Between the trimmed V and J ends, which lost 6 bases and 2 bases, there was a span of 14 bases. The germline V gene encodes CDR1 LGHNA and CDR2 YNFKEQ. The CDR3: CASSQGQGPYNEQFF. CDR3 sequence (DNA): TGTGCCAGCAGTCAGGGCCAGGGCCCCTACAATGAGCAGTTCTTC.

The chain is built from TRBV9 and TRBJ2-5; 11 bases map to TRBD2. The CDR3 contains 17 residues. The germline gives CDR1 SGDLS, CDR2 YYNGEE. Trimming took 9 bases from V and 9 from J; bases not matched to a gene: 22. The CDR3 coding sequence is TGTGCCAACACCTTCCTGGCTAGCGGGAGGACCGGGGTGGCCCAGTACTTC. It codes for CANTFLASGRTGVAQYF.

A few counts support this clonotype. The rearrangement joins TRBV29-1 to TRBJ2-4; 10 bases align to TRBD2. Germline V gene lookup returns CDR1 SQVTM and CDR2 ANQGSEA. This CDR3 has 15 amino acids. The ends lost 0 bases at V and 9 bases at J; junction bases unmatched: 8. DNA for the CDR3: TGCAGCGTTGAAGATTGGCTAGCGGGAGAACGCATTCAGTACTTC. It specifies CSVEDWLAGERIQYF.

This clonotype was observed a few times. An end of the junction differs from the germline gene, which may be a read error. J is TRBJ2-1 and V is TRBV6-5, with D maybe TRBD2 (5 bases). Germline assignment: CDR1 MNHEY and CDR2 SVGAGI. CDR3 length equals 15 residues. CDR3 in amino acids: CVSSRDYPNQDEQFF. As DNA, the CDR3 is TGTGTCAGCAGCCGTGACTATCCCAACCAAGATGAGCAGTTCTTC.